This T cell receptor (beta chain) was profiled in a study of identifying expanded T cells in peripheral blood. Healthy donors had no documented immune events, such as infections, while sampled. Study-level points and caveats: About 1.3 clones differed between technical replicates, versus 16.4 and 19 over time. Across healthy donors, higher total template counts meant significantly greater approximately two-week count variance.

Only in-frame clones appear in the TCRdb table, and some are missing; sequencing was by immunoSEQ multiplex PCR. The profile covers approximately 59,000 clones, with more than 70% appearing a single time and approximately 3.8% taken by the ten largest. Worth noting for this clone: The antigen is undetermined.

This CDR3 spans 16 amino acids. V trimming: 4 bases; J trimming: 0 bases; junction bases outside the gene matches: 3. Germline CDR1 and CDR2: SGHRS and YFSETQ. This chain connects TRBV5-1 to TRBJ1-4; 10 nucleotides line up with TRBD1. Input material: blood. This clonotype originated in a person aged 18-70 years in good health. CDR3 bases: TGCGCCAGCAGCCTCGGGACAGGGGCAACTAATGAAAAACTGTTTTTT. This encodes CASSLGTGATNEKLFF.